The clone carrying this TCR beta chain was observed a handful of times. Its antigen is not known. This record belongs to a study of beta chain features in type 1 diabetes. The study, taken as a whole, reports: It was among patients, rather than healthy donors, that naive, central memory and Treg TCRB repertoires appeared more similar.

Every isolated RNA sample was fully reverse transcribed, so sequencing captured expressed TCRB transcripts. Clones were sequenced by immunoSEQ multiplex PCR, and TCRdb holds only the in-frame ones, with some missing. The sample yields 500,000 to 700,000 clones, around 16% seen once. CDR3 length: 16 amino acids. Trimming removed 5 bases from V and 5 bases from J, with 18 bases in between. The germline V gene has CDR1 SGHNT and CDR2 YENEEA. This sequence originates from a man younger than 35 in good health. V gene TRBV11-3 combines with J gene TRBJ2-2; D unclear. The sequenced sample consisted of naive CD4+ T cells from blood. The CDR3 spells CASSATLNMGTGELFF. As DNA, the CDR3 is TGTGCCAGCAGCGCTACCCTAAACATGGGAACCGGGGAGCTGTTTTTT.